This T cell receptor (beta chain) originates from a study of blood T cell repertoires in COVID-19. Across the study: PBMCs, B-cell-depleted T cells, or T cells provided the cDNA or gDNA that made up the material.

CDR3 length: 14 residues. The germline V gene encodes CDR1 LGHDT and CDR2 YNNKEL (reference sequence). V was pared by 0 bases and J by 5 bases, with 7 bases between. Per the authors' pipeline: The assay estimated nucleated cells by amplifying reference gene primers. Sequencing used immunoSEQ multiplex PCR; TCRdb keeps in-frame clones, though not all of them. For V, J and clone size, that table is used; D and trimming come from the DNA. The data contain about 94,000 clones, about 86% of them seen just once; the ten biggest clones take up 6.3%. The specimen sequenced was peripheral blood. The V and J genes are TRBV3-1 (or the pseudogene TRBV3-2) and TRBJ2-2; a possible D gene is TRBD2 (5 bases). The receptor's source is a man aged 60 to 69 with acute or convalescent COVID-19. The CDR3 DNA sequence: TGTGCCAGCAGCCAAGATCCGGGGACCGGGGAGCTGTTTTTT. Protein: CASSQDPGTGELFF.